The 6 T cell receptor beta chains presented below share a single source sample, sequenced in a study of blood T cell repertoires in COVID-19. The method was immunoSEQ multiplex PCR; TCRdb's version includes in-frame clones alone and lacks a portion of them. The top ten clones hold around 7% of a sample with some 70,000 clones, around 90% of them seen once. Sequencing was carried out using peripheral blood. The source is a human donor in a cohort sampled during active COVID-19.

The chain employs TRBV19 and TRBJ2-1; possibly TRBD2 for D (6 bases). V lost 3 bases to trimming and J lost 3 bases, with 12 bases between them. From germline, CDR1 is LNHDA and CDR2 SQIVND (reference sequence). The CDR3 contains 15 residues. The CDR3 spells CASSMRLEDYNEQFF. In DNA form, the CDR3 reads TGTGCCAGTAGTATGCGACTAGAGGACTACAATGAGCAGTTCTTC.

The chain uses TRBV6-1 and TRBJ2-4, with D hard to call. The length of the CDR3 is 13 residues. The V and J ends lost 1 base and 7 bases respectively, with 8 bases between them. CDR1 is MNHNS, CDR2 SASEGT, per germline. The CDR3 protein is CASSEVPLNIQYF. The DNA of the CDR3 is TGTGCCAGCAGTGAAGTCCCTCTTAACATTCAGTACTTC.

The chain has TRBV3-1 (or the pseudogene TRBV3-2) and TRBJ1-1; 7 positions agree with TRBD1. The CDR3 runs to 16 residues. V gave up 4 bases and J gave up 1 base; unmatched junction bases: 9. The germline V gene encodes CDR1 LGHDT and CDR2 YNNKEL (reference sequence). The DNA of the CDR3 is TGTGCCAGCAGCCTAAAAGGAGGGGGCGAGAACACTGAAGCTTTCTTT. Translated, it gives CASSLKGGGENTEAFF.

V is TRBV9 and J is TRBJ2-1, with TRBD2 identical over 9 bases. Losses at the gene ends were 0 bases for V and 5 bases for J; bases not matched to a gene: 3. The CDR3 is 15 amino acids. Germline V gives CDR1 SGDLS, CDR2 YYNGEE. CDR3 nucleotide sequence: TGTGCCAGCAGCGTAGCTCTAGCGGGGCACAATGAGCAGTTCTTC. Its translation is CASSVALAGHNEQFF.

The V call is TRBV2, the J call TRBJ1-1, with D tentatively TRBD1 (6 bases). The CDR3 sequence is 14 residues long. V gave up 3 bases and J gave up 2 bases, with 10 bases separating them. Per the germline V gene, CDR1 is SNHLY and CDR2 is FYNNEI. CDR3 in amino acids: CASSELGANTEAFF. The CDR3 DNA sequence: TGTGCCAGCAGTGAGTTGGGGGCAAACACTGAAGCTTTCTTT.

This chain joins TRBV29-1 and TRBJ2-3, with 8 bases aligning to TRBD2. Germline V gene lookup returns CDR1 SQVTM and CDR2 ANQGSEA. CDR3 length: 15 amino acids. After removal of 0 bases from V and 6 bases from J, the junction contained 8 bases not matched to a gene. CDR3 bases: TGCAGCGTTGAAGAGGCTAGCGGGTTTATGGATACGCAGTATTTT. Its protein is CSVEEASGFMDTQYF.